These T cell receptor beta chains were read from a single sample in a study of OX40 agonist ivuxolimab in advanced cancers. The assay was immunoSEQ multiplex PCR, and TCRdb's table has in-frame clones only and misses some. The sample yields more than 55,000 clones, 92% seen once. The input for sequencing was CD4+ or CD8+ T cells sorted from blood, taken in a trial of the OX40 agonist ivuxolimab. Source of these receptors: an adult with an advanced solid tumor such as melanoma, head and neck, liver or kidney cancer. CDR3s include the opening cysteine and the closing phenylalanine or tryptophan. The D gene is left open where the match is weak. Clone size is shown for a subset of rows, as once, few, many or a class of expanded clone.

cdr3_aa: CASGPPAYNEQFF
cdr3_nt: TGTGCCAGCGGGCCCCCCGCATACAATGAGCAGTTCTTC
d_call: -
j_call: TRBJ2-1
clone_size: -
v_call: TRBV19

cdr3_aa: CSVEGGQGFEKLFF
cdr3_nt: TGCAGCGTTGAAGGGGGACAGGGCTTTGAAAAACTGTTTTTT
d_call: TRBD1
j_call: TRBJ1-4
clone_size: -
v_call: TRBV29-1

cdr3_aa: CASSGGSGEGTDTQYF
cdr3_nt: TGTGCCAGCAGCGGAGGGAGCGGGGAAGGCACAGATACGCAGTATTTT
d_call: TRBD2
j_call: TRBJ2-3
clone_size: -
v_call: TRBV9

cdr3_aa: CASSWGQGNYGYTF
cdr3_nt: TGTGCCAGCAGTTGGGGCCAGGGAAACTATGGCTACACCTTC
d_call: -
j_call: TRBJ1-2
clone_size: -
v_call: TRBV6-5

cdr3_aa: CASSDSSGSTGELFF
cdr3_nt: TGTGCCAGCAGTGACTCTAGCGGGAGCACCGGGGAGCTGTTTTTT
d_call: TRBD2
j_call: TRBJ2-2
clone_size: -
v_call: TRBV6-4

cdr3_aa: CASSLGLGQNEQYF
cdr3_nt: TGTGCCAGCAGCTTGGGTTTAGGGCAGAACGAGCAGTACTTC
d_call: -
j_call: TRBJ2-7
clone_size: -
v_call: TRBV5-6

cdr3_aa: CAISEPEGTYEQYF
cdr3_nt: TGTGCCATCAGTGAGCCCGAGGGTACCTACGAGCAGTACTTC
d_call: -
j_call: TRBJ2-7
clone_size: -
v_call: TRBV10-3

cdr3_aa: CASSLADRGLYNEQFF
cdr3_nt: TGTGCCAGCAGCTTAGCGGACAGGGGACTGTACAATGAGCAGTTCTTC
d_call: TRBD1
j_call: TRBJ2-1
clone_size: -
v_call: TRBV7-9

cdr3_aa: CASSLTNEKLFF
cdr3_nt: TGTGCCAGCAGCTTGACTAATGAAAAACTGTTTTTT
d_call: -
j_call: TRBJ1-4
clone_size: once
v_call: TRBV13

cdr3_aa: CASSQLSGSSGANVLTF
cdr3_nt: TGTGCCAGCAGCCAACTCAGCGGGTCCTCTGGGGCCAACGTCCTGACTTTC
d_call: -
j_call: TRBJ2-6
clone_size: -
v_call: TRBV13

cdr3_aa: CASGGTGELFF
cdr3_nt: TGTGCCAGCGGGGGAACCGGGGAGCTGTTTTTT
d_call: -
j_call: TRBJ2-2
clone_size: -
v_call: TRBV6-1

cdr3_aa: CASSPYRGHTEAFF
cdr3_nt: TGCGCCAGCAGCCCGTACAGGGGGCACACTGAAGCTTTCTTT
d_call: TRBD1
j_call: TRBJ1-1
clone_size: -
v_call: TRBV5-1

cdr3_aa: CASSLGQVPYEQYF
cdr3_nt: TGCGCCAGCAGCTTGGGACAGGTCCCTTACGAGCAGTACTTC
d_call: -
j_call: TRBJ2-7
clone_size: -
v_call: TRBV5-1

cdr3_aa: CSVDMNNEQFF
cdr3_nt: TGCAGCGTTGACATGAACAATGAGCAGTTCTTC
d_call: -
j_call: TRBJ2-1
clone_size: -
v_call: TRBV29-1

cdr3_aa: CASSQDGGSTYEQYF
cdr3_nt: TGCGCCAGCAGCCAAGATGGCGGCAGTACCTACGAGCAGTACTTC
d_call: -
j_call: TRBJ2-7
clone_size: -
v_call: TRBV4-1

cdr3_aa: CASSLRRSPYEQYF
cdr3_nt: TGTGCCAGCAGTTTGCGCCGAAGCCCCTACGAGCAGTACTTC
d_call: -
j_call: TRBJ2-7
clone_size: -
v_call: TRBV7-8

cdr3_aa: CAISEGSNTGELFF
cdr3_nt: TGTGCCATCAGTGAGGGCTCGAACACCGGGGAGCTGTTTTTT
d_call: -
j_call: TRBJ2-2
clone_size: -
v_call: TRBV10-3

cdr3_aa: CASSIAPTGDGYTF
cdr3_nt: TGTGCCAGTAGTATAGCGCCCACAGGGGACGGCTACACCTTC
d_call: TRBD1
j_call: TRBJ1-2
clone_size: -
v_call: TRBV19

cdr3_aa: CASSYSMQGYEQYF
cdr3_nt: TGTGCCAGCAGTTACTCTATGCAGGGGTACGAGCAGTACTTC
d_call: -
j_call: TRBJ2-7
clone_size: -
v_call: TRBV6-5

cdr3_aa: CASSLGWGEQFF
cdr3_nt: TGTGCCAGCAGCCTCGGATGGGGTGAGCAGTTCTTC
d_call: -
j_call: TRBJ2-1
clone_size: -
v_call: TRBV11-2

cdr3_aa: CAISGGDSYEQYF
cdr3_nt: TGTGCCATCAGTGGGGGAGACTCCTACGAGCAGTACTTC
d_call: -
j_call: TRBJ2-7
clone_size: -
v_call: TRBV10-3

cdr3_aa: CASSDRPYEQYF
cdr3_nt: TGTGCCAGCAGTGACAGACCCTACGAGCAGTACTTC
d_call: -
j_call: TRBJ2-7
clone_size: -
v_call: TRBV2

cdr3_aa: CASSPLGRDTEAFF
cdr3_nt: TGTGCCAGCAGCCCGTTAGGCCGCGACACTGAAGCTTTCTTT
d_call: -
j_call: TRBJ1-1
clone_size: -
v_call: TRBV27

cdr3_aa: CASRPRDEQYF
cdr3_nt: TGTGCCAGCAGACCTAGGGATGAGCAGTACTTC
d_call: -
j_call: TRBJ2-7
clone_size: -
v_call: TRBV2

cdr3_aa: CASSQVLLFEQFF
cdr3_nt: TGCGCCAGCAGCCAAGTGCTCCTCTTTGAGCAGTTCTTC
d_call: -
j_call: TRBJ2-1
clone_size: -
v_call: TRBV4-1

cdr3_aa: CASSQSRGLGETQYF
cdr3_nt: TGTGCCAGCAGCCAATCCAGGGGGCTTGGGGAGACCCAGTACTTC
d_call: TRBD1
j_call: TRBJ2-5
clone_size: -
v_call: TRBV4-2

cdr3_aa: CASSWSTGGAGEAFF
cdr3_nt: TGCGCCAGCAGCTGGTCGACAGGGGGCGCGGGTGAAGCTTTCTTT
d_call: TRBD1
j_call: TRBJ1-1
clone_size: -
v_call: TRBV5-1

cdr3_aa: CASSLTTGQDVIGNQPQHF
cdr3_nt: TGTGCCAGCAGCCTTACTACGGGACAGGACGTTATAGGCAATCAGCCCCAGCATTTT
d_call: TRBD1
j_call: TRBJ1-5
clone_size: -
v_call: TRBV4-2

cdr3_aa: CARKTGANYNEQFF
cdr3_nt: TGTGCCAGAAAGACAGGGGCCAACTACAATGAGCAGTTCTTC
d_call: TRBD1
j_call: TRBJ2-1
clone_size: once
v_call: TRBV2

cdr3_aa: CASSQGTGTNTEAFF
cdr3_nt: TGCGCCAGCAGCCAAGGGACAGGGACGAACACTGAAGCTTTCTTT
d_call: TRBD1
j_call: TRBJ1-1
clone_size: -
v_call: TRBV4-3

cdr3_aa: CASSVEDEFTGELFF
cdr3_nt: TGTGCCAGCAGCGTTGAAGATGAGTTTACCGGGGAGCTGTTTTTT
d_call: -
j_call: TRBJ2-2
clone_size: -
v_call: TRBV9

cdr3_aa: CATSLTGELFF
cdr3_nt: TGTGCCACCAGCCTCACCGGGGAGCTGTTTTTT
d_call: -
j_call: TRBJ2-2
clone_size: -
v_call: TRBV15

cdr3_aa: CASVAGADTQYF
cdr3_nt: TGTGCCAGCGTAGCCGGGGCAGATACGCAGTATTTT
d_call: -
j_call: TRBJ2-3
clone_size: -
v_call: TRBV2

cdr3_aa: CASSQAWGQGGNEQFF
cdr3_nt: TGCGCCAGCAGCCAAGCTTGGGGACAGGGGGGAAATGAGCAGTTCTTC
d_call: TRBD1
j_call: TRBJ2-1
clone_size: -
v_call: TRBV4-1

cdr3_aa: CASSSVTGGGGEQFF
cdr3_nt: TGTGCCAGCAGCTCCGTCACAGGGGGGGGCGGTGAGCAGTTCTTC
d_call: -
j_call: TRBJ2-1
clone_size: -
v_call: TRBV7-9

cdr3_aa: CASSLEPGGSYEQYF
cdr3_nt: TGCGCCAGCAGCTTGGAGCCGGGAGGCTCCTACGAGCAGTACTTC
d_call: TRBD2
j_call: TRBJ2-7
clone_size: -
v_call: TRBV5-1

cdr3_aa: CASSQTGTRTEQFF
cdr3_nt: TGTGCCAGCAGCCAGACCGGGACCCGGACTGAGCAGTTCTTC
d_call: -
j_call: TRBJ2-1
clone_size: -
v_call: TRBV6-6

cdr3_aa: CSAQDTGELFF
cdr3_nt: TGCAGTGCTCAAGACACCGGGGAGCTGTTTTTT
d_call: -
j_call: TRBJ2-2
clone_size: -
v_call: TRBV20-1

cdr3_aa: CASRQVFWDTGELFF
cdr3_nt: TGTGCCAGCAGGCAGGTTTTTTGGGACACCGGGGAGCTGTTTTTT
d_call: -
j_call: TRBJ2-2
clone_size: -
v_call: TRBV7-9

cdr3_aa: CASSKITGAFYNEQFF
cdr3_nt: TGTGCCAGCAGCAAAATAACAGGGGCTTTTTACAATGAGCAGTTCTTC
d_call: TRBD1
j_call: TRBJ2-1
clone_size: -
v_call: TRBV5-4

cdr3_aa: CASSPTGAMSSPLHF
cdr3_nt: TGTGCCAGCAGCCCCACCGGGGCTATGAGTTCACCCCTCCACTTT
d_call: -
j_call: TRBJ1-6
clone_size: -
v_call: TRBV7-6

cdr3_aa: CATEDRGNTIYF
cdr3_nt: TGTGCCACCGAGGACAGGGGGAACACCATATATTTT
d_call: TRBD1
j_call: TRBJ1-3
clone_size: -
v_call: TRBV7-9

cdr3_aa: CASSLGGMGRETGELFF
cdr3_nt: TGTGCCAGCAGCTTAGGTGGAATGGGGAGAGAGACCGGGGAGCTGTTTTTT
d_call: -
j_call: TRBJ2-2
clone_size: -
v_call: TRBV13

cdr3_aa: CASSPGDIPGTDTQYF
cdr3_nt: TGTGCCAGCAGCCCCGGGGACATCCCCGGGACAGATACGCAGTATTTT
d_call: -
j_call: TRBJ2-3
clone_size: -
v_call: TRBV13